Below, 24 T cell receptor beta chains from the same sample are listed, as sequenced in a study of T-cell memory formation after mild COVID-19. TCRdb reprocessed the 5' RACE reads with MiXCR, giving one entry per CDR3 protein. The sample lists hundreds of thousands of distinct CDR3 sequences, about 20% occurring once. Sequenced: PBMCs or a T cell subset sorted from them (not recorded which). The origin of the receptors is an adult woman who had mild COVID-19 (a few samples of this study predate the infection). Cell type and time point are not known.

This clonotype was found a few times. This sequence joins TRBV29-1 and TRBJ1-2, with 11 bases that match TRBD1. The ends lost 4 bases at V and 6 bases at J; junction bases unmatched: 7. The germline CDR1 and CDR2 sequences are SQVTM and ANQGSEA. CDR3 length: 14 residues. Here the CDR3 DNA reads TGCAGCGTTGGGACAGGGGGCGATCTGGATGGCTACACCTTC. Protein sequence: CSVGTGGDLDGYTF. Full variable domain (remainder filled in from reference TRBV29-1 and TRBJ1-2): SAVISQKPSRDICQRGTSLTIQCQVDSQVTMMFWYRQQPGQSLTLIATANQGSEATYESGFVIDKFPISRPNLTFSTLTVSNMSPEDSSIYLCSVGTGGDLDGYTFGSGTRLTVV.

The chain couples TRBV11-3 to TRBJ2-3; 7 positions match TRBD2. The CDR3 sequence is 15 residues long. V shed 1 base, J shed 3 bases, and the junction held 4 bases outside the gene matches. Germline V gene data show CDR1 as SGHNT and CDR2 as YENEEA. The CDR3 is CASSLGRGRTDTQYF. CDR3 nucleotides: TGTGCCAGCAGCTTAGGTCGCGGGAGAACAGATACGCAGTATTTT.

This clonotype has a handful of counts. This chain connects TRBV9 to TRBJ2-3; 8 bases line up with TRBD2. Germline trimming cut 4 bases from V and 4 bases from J; bases unmatched to any gene: 11. Germline CDR1 and CDR2: SGDLS and YYNGEE. This CDR3 region has 16 residues. The CDR3 DNA follows: TGTGCCAGCAGCTCGCCGGCGGACGGGGGGGCAGATACGCAGTATTTT. This encodes CASSSPADGGADTQYF.

The V and J genes are TRBV12-3 or TRBV12-4 and TRBJ1-1; unclear D gene. The CDR3 is made up of 12 amino acids. Trimming pared 3 bases from V and 11 bases from J, leaving 13 bases between. In DNA form, the CDR3 reads TGTGCCAGCAGTTTCGGTAAAGGGATGGCTTTCTTT. Its protein is CASSFGKGMAFF.

The V and J genes are TRBV5-1 and TRBJ1-1; D possibly corresponds to TRBD1 (5 bases). Trimming removed 6 bases from V and 4 bases from J, with 16 bases in between. The CDR3 sequence is 14 residues long. The germline V gene encodes CDR1 SGHRS and CDR2 YFSETQ. The CDR3 protein is CASTSVGGGTEAFF. The CDR3 nucleotides read TGCGCCAGCACCTCTGTTGGGGGAGGCACTGAAGCTTTCTTT.

The V and J genes are TRBV4-2 and TRBJ2-7, with 14 positions matching TRBD2. V was clipped by 4 bases and J by 3 bases; unmatched bases: 8. The CDR3 covers 17 residues. Germline V CDR1 and CDR2: LGHNA, YNFKEQ. The chain's CDR3 is CASSRAGTSGGGYEQYF. The DNA of the CDR3 is TGTGCCAGCAGCCGCGCCGGGACTAGCGGGGGAGGCTACGAGCAGTACTTC.

The J gene is TRBJ2-2, the V gene TRBV24-1, with D possibly matching TRBD2 (5 bases). V lost 1 base and J lost 5, with 7 bases in between. The CDR3 loop spans 14 amino acids. CDR1 is KGHDR, CDR2 SFDVKD, per germline. CDR3 sequence reads: CATSDLGRTGELFF. CDR3 nucleotides: TGTGCCACCAGTGATTTAGGGAGAACCGGGGAGCTGTTTTTT.

V gene TRBV12-3 or TRBV12-4 combines with J gene TRBJ2-1, with D perhaps TRBD1 or TRBD2 (7 bases each). Trimming removed 6 bases at V and 9 bases at J, with 21 bases between. The CDR3 consists of 15 residues. CDR3 sequence: CASRTGRQGVGEQFF. The DNA for the CDR3 is TGTGCCAGCAGAACCGGGAGGCAGGGGGTCGGTGAGCAGTTCTTC.

This clonotype was counted between two and nine times. The J gene is TRBJ1-4, the V gene TRBV12-3 or TRBV12-4; D remains unclear. The V end was cut by 2 bases, the J end by 6 bases, with 7 bases between. The CDR3 runs 13 residues. The CDR3 loop reads CASSLNLHEKLFF. The CDR3 DNA follows: TGTGCCAGCAGTTTAAATCTCCATGAAAAACTGTTTTTT.

The rearrangement links TRBV20-1 to TRBJ2-7; D is perhaps TRBD2 (5 bases). CDR1 is DFQATT and CDR2 is SNEGSKA in the germline V gene (reference sequence). The CDR3 is 14 amino acids. Trimming pared 0 bases from V and 2 bases from J, leaving 11 bases between. Here the CDR3 DNA reads TGCAGTGCTAGAGATCTGGCGGAGGCCTACGAGCAGTACTTC. Protein sequence: CSARDLAEAYEQYF.

The CDR3 here is CASSYPRNANTGELFF. The CDR3 coding sequence is TGTGCCAGCAGTTACCCCAGGAACGCCAACACCGGGGAGCTGTTTTTT. V gene TRBV6-2 or TRBV6-3 combines with J gene TRBJ2-2; D call uncertain. Trimming cost V 2 bases and J 2 bases, with 12 bases left between them. The length of the CDR3 is 16 residues. Germline CDR1 reads MNHEY; CDR2 reads SVGEGT.

This clonotype was detected only a few times. The chain links TRBV11-2 to TRBJ1-6; no clear D. The V gene lost 5 bases and the J gene lost 5 bases, with 4 bases spanning the gap. Germline values: CDR1 SGHAT, CDR2 FQNNGV. The CDR3 covers 12 residues. This CDR3 reads CASSRNNSPLHF. The CDR3 nucleotides are TGTGCCAGCAGCCGAAATAATTCACCCCTCCACTTT.

The chain joins TRBV5-1 to TRBJ2-3; D ambiguous. This CDR3 region has 14 residues. V was cut by 0 bases and J by 2 bases, with 7 bases left in between. CDR1 and CDR2 (germline): SGHRS, YFSETQ. The CDR3 nucleotides are TGCGCCAGCAGCTTGGTGCGAGTCACAGATACGCAGTATTTT. Translated: CASSLVRVTDTQYF.

This CDR3 reads CASRSTGTGGSEQYF. CDR3 coding DNA: TGTGCCAGCAGGAGTACCGGGACAGGGGGCTCCGAGCAGTACTTC. V usage is TRBV12-3 or TRBV12-4 and J usage is TRBJ2-7; 12 bases map to TRBD1. CDR3 length: 15 amino acids. V trimming: 6 bases; J trimming: 6 bases; junction bases outside the gene matches: 9.

This clonotype was recorded a few times. V is TRBV6-5 and J is TRBJ2-1; 10 nucleotides align to TRBD2. V lost 0 bases, J lost 8 bases, and 4 bases stayed unmatched. The germline gives CDR1 MNHEY, CDR2 SVGAGI. The CDR3 runs to 15 residues. CDR3 sequence reads: CASSYSTSGLYEQFF. The CDR3 bases are TGTGCCAGCAGTTACTCGACTAGCGGGTTATATGAGCAGTTCTTC.

J is TRBJ1-5 and V is TRBV29-1, with 8 bases lining up with TRBD1. The CDR3 sequence is 14 residues long. Germline CDR1 and CDR2: SQVTM and ANQGSEA. The V gene end was trimmed by 6 bases and the J gene end by 7 bases; junction bases not matched to a gene: 11. In nucleotides, the CDR3 is TGCAGCGTAGCCGCCGACAGGGGAGAACAGCCCCAGCATTTT. Protein product: CSVAADRGEQPQHF.

J is TRBJ2-5 and V is TRBV7-9; D call uncertain. The CDR3 contains 15 residues. Trimming shortened V by 0 bases and J by 5 bases, and 13 bases separated the two germline ends. Looked up from germline, CDR1 is SEHNR and CDR2 is FQNEAQ (reference sequence). CDR3 DNA: TGTGCCAGCAGCTTAGCTCAGGCGGTGTGGGAGACCCAGTACTTC. This encodes CASSLAQAVWETQYF.

V usage is TRBV5-4 and J usage is TRBJ2-2; possible D gene TRBD2, 7 bases. CDR1 and CDR2 (germline): SGHNT, YYREEE (reference sequence). Trimming stripped 5 bases from V and 0 bases from J, with 14 bases between. The CDR3 runs to 16 residues. The CDR3 protein is CASRSGGPTNTGELFF. Written as DNA, the CDR3 is TGTGCCAGCAGATCCGGGGGGCCTACGAACACCGGGGAGCTGTTTTTT.

To note about this clonotype: One junction end does not reproduce the germline sequence, and a read error may be involved. This chain links TRBV2 with TRBJ2-7; TRBD2 agrees at 8 bases. CDR3 size: 11 residues. Germline V gene data show CDR1 as SNHLY and CDR2 as FYNNEI. The CDR3 sequence: CASRDLAGQHF. The CDR3 coding sequence is TGTGCCAGCAGAGACTTAGCGGGGCAGCACTTC.

This clonotype was found once. This may arise from a read error, as a much more abundant clone is one base away. The chain couples TRBV12-3 or TRBV12-4 to TRBJ2-7; 8 bases are shared with TRBD2. The CDR3 has 13 residues. The junction had 6 bases not matched to a gene; V was cut back by 5 bases and J by 6 bases. The DNA for the CDR3 is TGTGCCAGCAGTATAATCCTAGCGGGCGAGCAGTACTTC. Translating gives CASSIILAGEQYF.

This clonotype has more than one count but fewer than ten. The chain joins TRBV6-5 to TRBJ1-2; D remains ambiguous. Germline-derived CDR1 and CDR2 are MNHEY and SVGAGI. The V end lost 7 bases, the J end lost 7 bases, and 16 bases lay between the germline ends. The CDR3 extends over 13 amino acids. As DNA, the CDR3 is TGTGCCAGCACCCGATATGGGTCCGGTGGCTACACCTTC. Translated: CASTRYGSGGYTF.

The chain is built from TRBV3-1 and TRBJ2-3; a possible D gene is TRBD2 (6 bases). From germline, CDR1 is LGHDT and CDR2 YNNKEL (reference sequence). V shed 4 bases and J shed 8 bases, with 19 bases lying between them. CDR3 size: 15 residues. The CDR3 loop reads CASSPEGLPSSTQYF. In DNA, the CDR3 is TGTGCCAGCAGCCCAGAGGGACTCCCGAGCTCTACGCAGTATTTT.

This clonotype was found a few times. This chain uses TRBV12-3 or TRBV12-4 with TRBJ2-1; 8 nucleotides line up with TRBD2. The trim removed 6 bases at V and 3 bases at J, leaving 10 bases unmatched. This CDR3 contains 16 residues. In DNA form, the CDR3 reads TGTGCCAGCAGGCGCTCAGCGGGAGATGTCTACAATGAGCAGTTCTTC. Translation gives CASRRSAGDVYNEQFF.

This clonotype was recorded a few times. The chain is built from TRBV12-3 or TRBV12-4 and TRBJ1-5, with 7 bases lining up with TRBD1. V lost 3 bases, J lost 6 bases, and 5 bases stayed unmatched. This CDR3 region has 14 residues. CDR3 coding DNA: TGTGCCAGCAGTTTTTCAGGGGGTGGTCAGCCCCAGCATTTT. Translating it yields CASSFSGGGQPQHF.